This is a list of T cell receptor beta chains from one sample in a study of cytomegalovirus exposure and HLA in healthy donors. Generated by immunoSEQ multiplex PCR, the TCRdb table keeps only in-frame clones and is missing some. The data show about 76,000 clones, around 80% seen once. Sequences were obtained from PBMCs. Every receptor here comes from a man aged 30 to 39 in good health and CMV-seronegative. CDR3s include the opening cysteine and the closing phenylalanine or tryptophan. A D gene is named only where the DNA matches it firmly. Clone size, where shown, is once, few, many, or a class for clones that have expanded.

J gene | D gene | clone size | V gene | CDR3 DNA | CDR3 protein
TRBJ2-5 | TRBD1 | NA | TRBV6-1 | TGTGCCAGCAGTGAAGGGACAGGGGCGTGGGAGACCCAGTACTTC | CASSEGTGAWETQYF
TRBJ1-2 | NA | few | TRBV19 | TGTGCCAGTACGGAGGGGCTGAACTATGGCTACACCTTC | CASTEGLNYGYTF
TRBJ2-1 | NA | NA | TRBV4-1 | TGCGCCAGCAGCCCGGAAGTAGCTAATGAGCAGTTCTTC | CASSPEVANEQFF
TRBJ2-1 | TRBD2 | NA | TRBV10-3 | TGTGCCATCAGTGAAACTAGCGCTTACAATGAGCAGTTCTTC | CAISETSAYNEQFF
TRBJ2-2 | NA | NA | TRBV19 | TGTGCCAGTAGTATTTTTTTAGCAACCTCCGGGGAGCTGTTTTTT | CASSIFLATSGELFF
TRBJ2-2 | NA | NA | TRBV12-5 | TGTGCTAGTGGTTTGCAAAGCAATGGCGGGGAGCTGTTTTTT | CASGLQSNGGELFF
TRBJ1-1 | NA | NA | TRBV11-2 | TGTGCCAGCAGCTTATTTGGTAATCAGGGATCAGTGAACACTGAAGCTTTCTTT | CASSLFGNQGSVNTEAFF
TRBJ2-1 | NA | NA | TRBV27 | TGTGCCAGCAGTCGCCCTGGGAGGCTGCATGAGCAGTTCTTC | CASSRPGRLHEQFF
TRBJ2-7 | NA | once | TRBV11-3 | TGTGCCAGCAGCTCAGTCTCGGGAGTCTTAATAGGATGCTCCTACGAGCAGTACTTC | CASSSVSGVLIGCSYEQYF
TRBJ2-6 | TRBD1 | NA | TRBV5-5 | TGTGCCAGCAGCCAGGGACAGGGAGGGTCTGGGGCCAACGTCCTGACTTTC | CASSQGQGGSGANVLTF
TRBJ1-1 | TRBD1 | NA | TRBV7-9 | TGTGCCAGCAGCCTGGGACAGGGATTGAACACTGAAGCTTTCTTT | CASSLGQGLNTEAFF
TRBJ2-3 | TRBD2 | NA | TRBV27 | TGTGCCAGCAGTTCCACCGGGCGGGGGAGCACAGATACGCAGTATTTT | CASSSTGRGSTDTQYF
TRBJ2-4 | TRBD2 | once | TRBV18 | TGTGCCAGCTCACCCACTCCGACTACTAGCGGCGGGGCCAAAAACATTCAGTACTTC | CASSPTPTTSGGAKNIQYF
TRBJ2-1 | NA | NA | TRBV7-3 | TGTGCCAGCAGCTCAGGGGAAGGTGAGCAGTTCTTC | CASSSGEGEQFF
TRBJ2-3 | TRBD2 | once | TRBV9 | TGTGCCAGCAGCGTAGCCCGGGGGGGCGGACCCACAGATACGCAGTATTTT | CASSVARGGGPTDTQYF
TRBJ1-1 | NA | few | TRBV5-1 | TGCGCCAGCAGCTTGGGACAGCCGAACACTGAAGCTTTCTTT | CASSLGQPNTEAFF
TRBJ2-1 | TRBD2 | NA | TRBV18 | TGTGCCAGCTCACCACCGGGTTCGGGGGGCTCCTACAATGAGCAGTTCTTC | CASSPPGSGGSYNEQFF
TRBJ2-7 | NA | NA | TRBV28 | TGTGCCAGCACCCCAGTAACAGGCATCTCGGGCGAGCAGTACTTC | CASTPVTGISGEQYF
TRBJ2-3 | TRBD2 | NA | TRBV4-1 | TGCGCCAGCAGCCAAGAAGGACTAGCGGGAGGCACAGATACGCAGTATTTT | CASSQEGLAGGTDTQYF
TRBJ2-3 | NA | NA | TRBV4-1 | TGCGCCAGCAGCCCACGGAGTACCGCCACAGATACGCAGTATTTT | CASSPRSTATDTQYF
TRBJ2-3 | TRBD2 | NA | TRBV9 | TGTGCCAGCAGCCCCCGGAGCGGGGGGGGGCAGGCTACGCAGTATTTT | CASSPRSGGGQATQYF
TRBJ2-5 | NA | NA | TRBV9 | TGTGCCAGCAGCGTAGTATCGGGAGCCCCGGGGACCCAGTACTTC | CASSVVSGAPGTQYF
TRBJ2-5 | TRBD2 | many | TRBV6-1 | TGTGCCAGCAGTGAACTAGCGGGGGGGCAAGAGACCCAGTACTTC | CASSELAGGQETQYF
TRBJ2-5 | NA | NA | TRBV10-3 | TGTGCCATCAGTTGGGGCGCCCAAGAGACCCAGTACTTC | CAISWGAQETQYF
TRBJ1-1 | TRBD1 | few | TRBV7-9 | TGTGCCAGCAGCGTCTCCGGGACAGATACTGAAGCTTTCTTT | CASSVSGTDTEAFF
TRBJ2-1 | TRBD2 | NA | TRBV28 | TGTGCCAGTACCGTTGTGGCGGGAGGACACAATGAGCAGTTCTTC | CASTVVAGGHNEQFF
TRBJ2-2 | TRBD1 | NA | TRBV5-1 | TGCGCCAGCAGCCTGGGACAGGGGAGAGGGACCGGGGAGCTGTTTTTT | CASSLGQGRGTGELFF
TRBJ2-3 | NA | NA | TRBV6-6 | TGTGCCAGCAGCCACCAGGGAAATACGCAGTATTTT | CASSHQGNTQYF
TRBJ2-1 | NA | NA | TRBV6-4 | TGTGCCAGCAGTGACAGGAGTAGCTCCTACAATGAGCAGTTCTTC | CASSDRSSSYNEQFF
TRBJ2-7 | TRBD2 | NA | TRBV19 | TGTGCCAGTAGTGCGGGAGGAGTATACGAGCAGTACTTC | CASSAGGVYEQYF
TRBJ2-1 | NA | NA | TRBV18 | TGTGCCAGCTCACCAGGAGGGTGGGATGAGCAGTTCTTC | CASSPGGWDEQFF
TRBJ2-1 | NA | NA | TRBV5-1 | TGCGCCAGCAGCTTTGGCGGAACCAATGAGCAGTTCTTC | CASSFGGTNEQFF
TRBJ2-5 | TRBD2 | once | TRBV18 | TGTGCCAGCTCACATCCACTAGCGGGAGGGTACCAAGAGACCCAGTACTTC | CASSHPLAGGYQETQYF
TRBJ1-2 | NA | NA | TRBV2 | TGTGCCAGCAGTGAACGGGGGTTAAACTATGGCTACACCTTC | CASSERGLNYGYTF
TRBJ1-1 | NA | NA | TRBV9 | TGTGCCAGCGGATTGGGGGGTGGGACTGAAGCTTTCTTT | CASGLGGGTEAFF
TRBJ1-6 | NA | NA | TRBV7-2 | TGTGCCAGCAGCTTAAAGGAGCGGGCCTATAATTCACCCCTCCACTTT | CASSLKERAYNSPLHF
TRBJ1-1 | NA | NA | TRBV19 | TGTGCCAGTAGTAATTTGGGGGGGCTGAGCACTGAAGCTTTCTTT | CASSNLGGLSTEAFF
TRBJ1-5 | TRBD1 | NA | TRBV5-1 | TGCGCCAGCAGCTTGGACGGACAGGGTCAGCCCCAGCATTTT | CASSLDGQGQPQHF
TRBJ2-4 | TRBD1 | once | TRBV5-1 | TGCGCCAGCAGCGGCACAGGGGGAGGAAACATTCAGTACTTC | CASSGTGGGNIQYF
TRBJ1-5 | NA | once | TRBV5-6 | TGTGCCAGCAGCTTGGCCGGGGGACCGAATCAGCCCCAGCATTTT | CASSLAGGPNQPQHF
TRBJ2-1 | TRBD2 | NA | TRBV11-2 | TGTGCCAGCAGCTTAGATGGGGCGGGAGTGGTTGTGCAGTTCTTC | CASSLDGAGVVVQFF
TRBJ1-2 | TRBD1 | NA | TRBV5-1 | TGCGCCAGCAGCTTGGGGCCTCGACAGGGGGGCCATGGCTACACCTTC | CASSLGPRQGGHGYTF